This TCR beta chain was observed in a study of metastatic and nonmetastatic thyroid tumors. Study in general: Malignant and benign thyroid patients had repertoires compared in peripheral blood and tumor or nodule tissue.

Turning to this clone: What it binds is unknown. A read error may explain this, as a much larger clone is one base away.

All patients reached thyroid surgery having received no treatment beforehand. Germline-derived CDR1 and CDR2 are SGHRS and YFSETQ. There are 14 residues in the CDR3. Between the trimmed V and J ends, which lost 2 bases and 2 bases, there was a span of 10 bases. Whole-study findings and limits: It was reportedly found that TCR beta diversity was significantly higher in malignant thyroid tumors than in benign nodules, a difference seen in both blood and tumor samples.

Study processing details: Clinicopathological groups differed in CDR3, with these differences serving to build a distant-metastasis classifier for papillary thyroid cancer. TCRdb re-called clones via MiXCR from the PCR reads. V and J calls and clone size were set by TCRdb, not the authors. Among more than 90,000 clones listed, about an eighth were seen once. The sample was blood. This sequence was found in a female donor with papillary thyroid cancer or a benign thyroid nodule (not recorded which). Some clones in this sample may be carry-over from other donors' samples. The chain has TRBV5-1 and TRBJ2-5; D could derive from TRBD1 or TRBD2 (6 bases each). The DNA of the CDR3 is TGCGCCAGCAGCTTCGAGGGGGGACAAGAGACCCAGTACTTC. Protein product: CASSFEGGQETQYF.